A selection of T cell receptor beta chains follows, all from one sample in a study of cytomegalovirus exposure and HLA in healthy donors. Here immunoSEQ multiplex PCR was the method, and the copy in TCRdb shows in-frame clones only, minus some. The sample records 150,000 to 200,000 clones, approximately 59% being singletons. The specimen was PBMCs. Receptors were obtained from a man aged 35 to 55 in good health and CMV-seronegative. Each CDR3 is given with its conserved first and last residue. The D gene is left open where the match is weak. The listing skips clone size in some rows; elsewhere it reads once, few, many or a size class.

clone_size | d_call | j_call | cdr3_length | v_call | cdr3_aa | cdr3_nt
few | - | TRBJ1-1 | 14 | TRBV7-2 | CASSLEGGDTEAFF | TGTGCCAGCAGCTTAGAGGGGGGGGACACTGAAGCTTTCTTT
- | - | TRBJ2-3 | 14 | TRBV5-1 | CASRYRESTDTQYF | TGCGCCAGCAGGTACAGGGAAAGCACAGATACGCAGTATTTT
few | TRBD2 | TRBJ2-1 | 15 | TRBV6-4 | CASSETSGSYNEQFF | TGTGCCAGCAGTGAGACTAGCGGGAGCTACAATGAGCAGTTCTTC
- | TRBD2 | TRBJ2-1 | 16 | TRBV7-9 | CASTSRGLAGIGEQFF | TGTGCCAGCACCTCAAGGGGTCTAGCGGGGATCGGTGAGCAGTTCTTC
- | TRBD2 | TRBJ2-7 | 11 | TRBV6-1 | CATGRGYEQYF | TGTGCCACCGGGCGGGGGTACGAGCAGTACTTC
- | - | TRBJ1-1 | 14 | TRBV2 | CASITDRMNTEAFF | TGTGCCAGCATTACGGACAGAATGAACACTGAAGCTTTCTTT
- | - | TRBJ2-7 | 14 | TRBV27 | CASSRPGGDYEQYF | TGTGCCAGCAGCCGTCCGGGGGGCGACTACGAGCAGTACTTC
- | TRBD1 | TRBJ1-4 | 16 | TRBV6-5 | CASSYSNRGQGEKLFF | TGTGCCAGCAGTTACTCCAACAGGGGGCAGGGAGAAAAACTGTTTTTT
- | TRBD1 | TRBJ2-3 | 15 | TRBV10-1 | CASSEWGTDGATQYF | TGCGCCAGCAGTGAGTGGGGGACAGATGGAGCTACGCAGTATTTT
- | - | TRBJ2-5 | 15 | TRBV12-2 | CASRFQRLAGETQYF | TGTGCAAGTCGCTTTCAGCGGCTAGCTGGCGAGACCCAGTACTTC
- | - | TRBJ1-3 | 14 | TRBV6-1 | CASSEDRAGNTIYF | TGTGCCAGCAGTGAAGACAGGGCCGGAAACACCATATATTTT
- | TRBD2 | TRBJ2-2 | 15 | TRBV7-2 | CASSPEAGITGELFF | TGTGCCAGCAGCCCGGAAGCGGGAATCACCGGGGAGCTGTTTTTT
- | - | TRBJ2-1 | 15 | TRBV5-1 | CASSLDGQGNNEQFF | TGCGCCAGCAGCTTGGACGGCCAGGGGAACAATGAGCAGTTCTTC
- | - | TRBJ2-1 | 14 | TRBV18 | CASSPSDRYNEQFF | TGTGCCAGCTCACCATCGGACAGATACAATGAGCAGTTCTTC
- | TRBD1 | TRBJ1-4 | 13 | TRBV6-5 | CASSRQGSEKLFF | TGTGCCAGCAGTAGACAGGGTTCTGAAAAACTGTTTTTT
- | - | TRBJ2-7 | 15 | TRBV15 | CATSRDRQGSNEQYF | TGTGCCACCAGCAGAGATCGGCAGGGGAGCAACGAGCAGTACTTC
- | TRBD2 | TRBJ2-7 | 14 | TRBV7-9 | CASSSGTSGNEQYF | TGTGCCAGCAGCTCGGGGACTAGCGGGAACGAGCAGTACTTC
few | - | TRBJ2-1 | 13 | TRBV2 | CASSEDQGRTGFF | TGTGCCAGCAGTGAAGACCAGGGCCGAACTGGGTTCTTC
- | TRBD2 | TRBJ2-3 | 16 | TRBV19 | CASSTTSTFPTDTQYF | TGTGCCAGTAGTACGACTAGCACGTTTCCCACAGATACGCAGTATTTT
- | TRBD1 | TRBJ1-2 | 13 | TRBV18 | CASSPDREYGYTF | TGTGCCAGCTCACCGGACAGGGAGTATGGCTACACCTTC
- | TRBD2 | TRBJ2-7 | 17 | TRBV7-9 | CASSLGGSGGYPYEQYF | TGTGCCAGCAGCTTAGGGGGTAGCGGGGGGTATCCCTACGAGCAGTACTTC
- | - | TRBJ2-5 | 17 | TRBV15 | CATSRDAGHPYQETQYF | TGTGCCACCAGCAGAGATGCTGGACACCCGTACCAAGAGACCCAGTACTTC
- | TRBD1 | TRBJ2-5 | 14 | TRBV7-2 | CASSSTTGQGTQYF | TGTGCCAGCAGCTCAACAACGGGACAGGGAACCCAGTACTTC
- | TRBD1 | TRBJ2-5 | 16 | TRBV2 | CASSWTGVERGETQYF | TGTGCCAGCAGTTGGACAGGGGTTGAAAGGGGGGAGACCCAGTACTTC
- | TRBD1 | TRBJ1-2 | 14 | TRBV2 | CASRPQGQGAGYTF | TGTGCCAGCAGGCCCCAAGGACAGGGGGCTGGCTACACCTTC
- | - | TRBJ1-3 | 18 | TRBV14 | CASSYHGAQTEPRNTIYF | TGTGCCAGCAGCTACCATGGGGCTCAGACGGAGCCCCGAAACACCATATATTTT
few | TRBD2 | TRBJ2-3 | 17 | TRBV30 | CAWRKETSGASTDTQYF | TGTGCCTGGCGTAAAGAGACTAGCGGGGCTAGCACAGATACGCAGTATTTT
- | - | TRBJ2-5 | 14 | TRBV2 | CATPRGNLSETQYF | TGTGCCACCCCGAGGGGGAATCTTTCGGAGACCCAGTACTTC
- | TRBD1 | TRBJ2-1 | 17 | TRBV5-4 | CASSSGQLRQGNNEQFF | TGTGCCAGCAGCTCGGGGCAGTTGAGACAGGGTAACAATGAGCAGTTCTTC
- | - | TRBJ1-4 | 16 | TRBV9 | CASSLGGHATNEKLFF | TGTGCCAGCAGCCTAGGGGGACATGCAACTAATGAAAAACTGTTTTTT
- | TRBD2 | TRBJ2-3 | 16 | TRBV5-6 | CASSRWGLAGKDTQYF | TGTGCCAGCAGCCGTTGGGGGCTAGCGGGGAAAGATACGCAGTATTTT